Shown below are 18 T cell receptor beta chains from a single sample sequenced in a study of cytomegalovirus exposure and HLA in healthy donors. The primer mix had 60 Vbeta and 13 Jbeta primers. The protocol was immunoSEQ multiplex PCR, while the TCRdb copy is restricted to in-frame clones and leaves out a portion. The sample shows about 130,000 clones, around 81% of them seen only once. The source material was PBMCs. The origin of the receptors is a man between 18 and 29 years old in good health and CMV-seronegative.

A remark on this clone: One junction end disagrees with the germline gene, perhaps due to a read error. CDR3 nucleotides: TGTGCCAGCAGCCCCTGGACAGGGAACTCCTTC. This gives the protein CASSPWTGNSF. The chain employs TRBV9 and TRBJ1-2; 8 nucleotides agree with TRBD1. Germline V gene sequence: CDR1 SGDLS, CDR2 YYNGEE. This CDR3 has 11 residues.

This clone turned up a few times. The rearrangement links TRBV11-3 to TRBJ2-7; TRBD1 aligns across 8 bases. Germline V CDR1 and CDR2: SGHNT, YENEEA. J gave up 6 bases and V 5 bases, and 9 bases lay outside the gene matches. The CDR3 is 14 amino acids. CDR3 nucleotides: TGTGCCAGCAGCGGCGGTGCGACAGGGGTCGAGCAGTACTTC. Translation: CASSGGATGVEQYF.

This clone was seen a handful of times. The chain has TRBV19 and TRBJ2-7, with D perhaps assigned TRBD1 or TRBD2 (5 bases each). Germline CDR1 LNHDA, CDR2 SQIVND (reference sequence). This CDR3 has 16 amino acids. Trimming took 5 bases from V and 3 from J, leaving 20 bases between them. Here the CDR3 DNA reads TGTGCCAGTAGTCTAGCAAGTGGACATCCTTTCTACGAGCAGTACTTC. It encodes CASSLASGHPFYEQYF.

This chain uses TRBV27 with TRBJ1-5; possible D gene TRBD1, 6 bases. Trimming removed 5 bases from V and 4 bases from J, with 15 bases in between. Germline V gene data show CDR1 as MNHEY and CDR2 as SMNVEV (reference sequence). The CDR3 contains 15 residues. CDR3 in amino acids: CASSGEWGLNQPQHF. CDR3 nucleotide sequence: TGTGCCAGCAGTGGGGAGTGGGGGCTGAATCAGCCCCAGCATTTT.

The chain combines TRBV12-5 with TRBJ1-2; possible D gene TRBD1, 5 bases. The CDR3 extends over 13 amino acids. Germline V CDR1 and CDR2: LGHNT, FRNRAP. The V gene lost 3 bases and the J gene lost 8 bases, with 13 bases spanning the gap. CDR3 DNA: TGTGCTAGTGGTTTCCCGGGGGGAATAGGCTACACCTTC. This gives the protein CASGFPGGIGYTF.

The rearrangement links TRBV6-5 to TRBJ1-1, with TRBD1 matching over 8 bases. V lost 7 bases, J lost 3 bases, and 7 bases stayed unmatched. This CDR3 region has 14 residues. Per the germline V gene, CDR1 is MNHEY and CDR2 is SVGAGI. CDR3 DNA: TGTGCCAGCATTATCAGGGGGCGCGACACTGAAGCTTTCTTT. It yields the protein CASIIRGRDTEAFF.

The chain employs TRBV7-6 and TRBJ1-3, with D tentatively TRBD1 (6 bases). This CDR3 contains 18 residues. Germline V CDR1 and CDR2: SGHVS, FNYEAQ. V gave up 0 bases and J gave up 0 bases, with 15 bases separating them. This CDR3 is CASSLADSGDYSGNTIYF. CDR3 nucleotides: TGTGCCAGCAGCTTAGCGGATTCAGGGGACTACTCTGGAAACACCATATATTTT.

The J gene is TRBJ1-2, the V gene TRBV4-1; 9 bases map to TRBD1. Germline CDR1 and CDR2: MGHRA and YSYEKL. V was pared by 3 bases and J by 4 bases, with 6 bases of the junction left unmatched. The CDR3 has 15 residues. In DNA form, the CDR3 reads TGCGCCAGCAGCCACCCGGGACAGGGCCGCTATGGCTACACCTTC. Protein product: CASSHPGQGRYGYTF.

The chain uses TRBV7-9 and TRBJ1-3, with unresolved D. This CDR3 has 14 amino acids. Germline V CDR1 and CDR2: SEHNR, FQNEAQ (reference sequence). Trimming took 5 bases from V and 11 from J, leaving 19 bases between them. Written as DNA, the CDR3 is TGTGCCAGCAGCACCACGACTTTACCCGCATCCATATATTTT. Its protein is CASSTTTLPASIYF.

This clone was observed a single time. The chain carries TRBV27 and TRBJ1-1; no clear D gene. V gave up 4 bases and J gave up 0 bases, with 15 bases separating them. The CDR3 has 16 residues. Germline V gene sequence: CDR1 MNHEY, CDR2 SMNVEV (reference sequence). CDR3 residues: CASSSNFLAVNTEAFF. CDR3 nucleotide sequence: TGTGCCAGCAGTTCCAATTTCCTAGCGGTGAACACTGAAGCTTTCTTT.

The chain uses TRBV6-5 and TRBJ2-1; the D gene is possibly TRBD1 (5 bases). This CDR3 contains 15 residues. The V gene's germline CDR1 is MNHEY and CDR2 SVGAGI. Trimming cost V 0 bases and J 8 bases, with 14 bases left between them. This chain's CDR3 is CASSYSRSRAYEQFF. As DNA, the CDR3 is TGTGCCAGCAGTTACTCGAGGAGCAGGGCGTATGAGCAGTTCTTC.

The chain carries TRBV25-1 and TRBJ1-1, with a tentative D call TRBD1 (6 bases). This CDR3 has 12 amino acids. Trimming removed 10 bases from V and 8 bases from J, with 17 bases in between. The germline CDR1 and CDR2 sequences are MGHDK and SYGVNS. The CDR3 is CATGGGVQEAFF. DNA of the CDR3: TGTGCCACAGGAGGGGGGGTACAAGAAGCTTTCTTT.

V is TRBV5-1 and J is TRBJ2-1, with D perhaps TRBD2 (5 bases). CDR1 and CDR2 from the germline V gene are SGHRS and YFSETQ. V was trimmed by 7 bases and J by 5 bases, leaving 13 bases between them. The CDR3 contains 13 residues. The CDR3 DNA is TGCGCCAGCTACCCGGACTTGAACAATGAGCAGTTCTTC. Its protein is CASYPDLNNEQFF.

The V gene is TRBV5-1, the J gene TRBJ1-2, with 8 bases fitting TRBD1. This CDR3 contains 12 residues. The trim removed 4 bases at V and 8 bases at J, leaving 4 bases unmatched. Germline CDR1 SGHRS, CDR2 YFSETQ. The CDR3 protein is CASSTDRGGYTF. DNA for the CDR3: TGCGCCAGCAGCACAGACAGGGGCGGCTACACCTTC.

This sequence joins TRBV9 and TRBJ2-6, with D possibly TRBD1 on 5 matching bases. Germline CDR1 and CDR2: SGDLS and YYNGEE. V lost 1 base to trimming and J lost 0 bases, with 8 bases between them. This CDR3 spans 16 amino acids. The CDR3 sequence is CASSVRQSSGANVLTF. The CDR3 DNA follows: TGTGCCAGCAGCGTAAGACAGAGCTCTGGGGCCAACGTCCTGACTTTC. Supplemented by reference TRBV9 and TRBJ2-6, the full variable domain reads DSGVTQTPKHLITATGQRVTLRCSPRSGDLSVYWYQQSLDQGLQFLIQYYNGEERAKGNILERFSAQQFPDLHSELNLSSLELGDSALYFCASSVRQSSGANVLTFGAGSRLTVL.

The chain couples TRBV10-2 to TRBJ1-4; D perhaps matches TRBD1 (5 bases). CDR3 size: 15 residues. V was pared by 2 bases and J by 3 bases, with 10 bases between. Per germline, CDR1 WSHSY and CDR2 SAAADI. The CDR3 here is CASSETGTANEKLFF. CDR3 nucleotide sequence: TGCGCCAGCAGTGAGACCGGGACTGCTAATGAAAAACTGTTTTTT.

This clone was seen only once. The chain couples TRBV19 to TRBJ1-6; tentative D call: TRBD1 (5 bases). Trimming removed 2 bases at V and 11 bases at J, with 13 bases between. CDR1 LNHDA and CDR2 SQIVND come from the germline V gene (reference sequence). The CDR3 contains 14 residues. CDR3 bases: TGTGCCAGTAGTATACGTGGGGCCGAGGCACCCCTCCACTTT. Translating gives CASSIRGAEAPLHF.

This clone has only one observation. This rearrangement joins TRBV23-1 to TRBJ1-1, with D uncertain. TRBV23-1 is known as an ORF, though its function is uncertain. V was trimmed by 4 bases and J by 0 bases, leaving 15 bases between them. The CDR3 is 16 residues long. Written as DNA, the CDR3 is TGCGCCAGCAGTCTCGCGGGAGAGCCCATGAACACTGAAGCTTTCTTT. This sequence encodes CASSLAGEPMNTEAFF.